Only one count was recorded for the clone carrying this T cell receptor (beta chain). The antigen remains undetermined. Indicated treatment: roughly 18 received Ad26.COV2.S at low or high dose, single or two shots; 5 received placebo; per-sample allocation not given. Sampling was performed 63 days after the first vaccine or placebo injection. A Boston donor was an adult aged 18-55 years. These data are taken from a study of Ad26.COV2.S vaccination and SARS-CoV-2 variants. Study background: Ad26.COV2.S was injected intramuscularly once or twice, 56 days apart.

Using immunoSEQ multiplex PCR, the repertoire was profiled, and TCRdb retains in-frame clones only, with some absent. The sample shows 440,000 or so clones, roughly nine tenths of them seen only once. The CDR3 totals 11 residues. Germline values: CDR1 GTSNPN, CDR2 SVGIG (reference sequence). Trimming removed 4 bases at V and 12 bases at J, with 10 bases between. Regarding the study as a whole: Researchers cautioned that TCR breadth and depth analyses may have underestimated total T cell responses.

The rearrangement links TRBV30 to TRBJ1-6; possibly TRBD1 for D (5 bases). The source is a person between 18 and 60 years old who received the Ad26.COV2.S COVID-19 vaccine or a placebo. The starting material was peripheral blood, obtained in a trial of Ad26.COV2.S vaccine versus placebo. In DNA form, the CDR3 reads TGTGCCTGGACTCAGCAGGGACCCCTCCACTTT. This codes for CAWTQQGPLHF.